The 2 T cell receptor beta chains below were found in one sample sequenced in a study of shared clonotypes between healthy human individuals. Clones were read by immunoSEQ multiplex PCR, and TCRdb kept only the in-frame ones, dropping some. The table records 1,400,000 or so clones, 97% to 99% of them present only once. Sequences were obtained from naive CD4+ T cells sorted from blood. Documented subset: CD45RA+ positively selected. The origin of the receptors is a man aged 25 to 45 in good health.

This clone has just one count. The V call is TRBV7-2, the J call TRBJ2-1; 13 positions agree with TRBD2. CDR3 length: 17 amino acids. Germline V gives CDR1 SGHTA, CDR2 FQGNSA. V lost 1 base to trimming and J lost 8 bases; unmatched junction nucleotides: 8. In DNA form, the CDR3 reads TGTGCCAGCAGCTTAGGACTAGCGGGAGGCACTTCCGATGAGCAGTTCTTC. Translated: CASSLGLAGGTSDEQFF.

The CDR3: CASSPLWLAGGWNEQFF. CDR3 nucleotides: TGTGCCAGCTCCCCCCTGTGGCTAGCGGGAGGTTGGAATGAGCAGTTCTTC. The rearrangement joins TRBV27 to TRBJ2-1, with TRBD2 matching over 11 bases. This CDR3 region has 17 residues. Per germline, CDR1 MNHEY and CDR2 SMNVEV (reference sequence). V shed 8 bases and J 7 bases; nucleotides not matched to a gene: 16.